This is a list of T cell receptor beta chains from one sample in a study of cytomegalovirus exposure and HLA in healthy donors. Here immunoSEQ multiplex PCR was the method, and the copy in TCRdb shows in-frame clones only, minus some. The table has around 230,000 clones, approximately 86% seen once. The sequencing input was PBMCs. These receptors all stem from a woman in her twenties or thirties in good health and CMV-seropositive. Each CDR3 is given with its conserved first and last residue. A D gene is named only where the DNA matches it firmly. Clone sizes are given selectively: once, few, many, or a class where the clone is expanded.

DNA: TGTGCCAGCAGTGAGGGACAGGGAGGACAGCCCCAGCATTTT
CDR3: CASSEGQGGQPQHF
size: .
V: TRBV6-1
J: TRBJ1-5
D: TRBD1

DNA: TGTGCCTGGAGTGGCGTATGGAATGAGCAGTTCTTC
CDR3: CAWSGVWNEQFF
size: .
V: TRBV30
J: TRBJ2-1
D: .

DNA: TGTGCCAGCAGCTCCCTAGCGGCAACTTACGAGCAGTACTTC
CDR3: CASSSLAATYEQYF
size: .
V: TRBV11-2
J: TRBJ2-7
D: TRBD2

DNA: TGTGCCAGCAGTTTAGGCAGGGGACCCTATGGCTACACCTTC
CDR3: CASSLGRGPYGYTF
size: .
V: TRBV28
J: TRBJ1-2
D: .

DNA: TGTGCCAGCAGTTTGCTAGCGAATGAGCAGTTCTTC
CDR3: CASSLLANEQFF
size: .
V: TRBV2
J: TRBJ2-1
D: .

DNA: TGTGCCAGCAGTGGGGAGGGAGGATGGACTGAAGCTTTCTTT
CDR3: CASSGEGGWTEAFF
size: few
V: TRBV25-1
J: TRBJ1-1
D: .

DNA: TGTGCCAGCAGAAGCGGGAGTGTGATAGGCGAGCAGTTCTTC
CDR3: CASRSGSVIGEQFF
size: few
V: TRBV7-3
J: TRBJ2-1
D: TRBD2

DNA: TGTGCCAGCAGCTTAGGTACGGGAGGTATAAGTGAGCAGTTCTTC
CDR3: CASSLGTGGISEQFF
size: .
V: TRBV7-9
J: TRBJ2-1
D: TRBD2

DNA: TGCGCCAGCAGCTACAGGGGAGAGACCCAGTACTTC
CDR3: CASSYRGETQYF
size: .
V: TRBV5-1
J: TRBJ2-5
D: TRBD1

DNA: TGTGCCAGTAGTATGGTCGGGACAGGCTACACCTTC
CDR3: CASSMVGTGYTF
size: .
V: TRBV19
J: TRBJ1-2
D: .

DNA: TGCGCCAGCAGCCAAGGGGCGAACAGGGACAACACTGAAGCTTTCTTT
CDR3: CASSQGANRDNTEAFF
size: once
V: TRBV4-1
J: TRBJ1-1
D: .

DNA: TGTGCCAGCACCGAAATGCCCAGGACAGCCGAAGGCAATCAGCCCCAGCATTTT
CDR3: CASTEMPRTAEGNQPQHF
size: .
V: TRBV2
J: TRBJ1-5
D: .

DNA: TGCGCCAGCAGCTTGGCCCGGACTAGCGGGATGGGTTCGAATGAGCAGTTCTTC
CDR3: CASSLARTSGMGSNEQFF
size: .
V: TRBV5-1
J: TRBJ2-1
D: TRBD2

DNA: TGTGCCAGCAGAGGGACAGGTCCGAACACTGAAGCTTTCTTT
CDR3: CASRGTGPNTEAFF
size: .
V: TRBV6-1
J: TRBJ1-1
D: TRBD1

DNA: TGCAGCGTTCGACAGGGGGCAAATATGTACGAGCAGTACTTC
CDR3: CSVRQGANMYEQYF
size: .
V: TRBV29-1
J: TRBJ2-7
D: TRBD1

DNA: TGCGCCAGCAGCTGGGGGGGGACAGGGTTGGGCGAGCAGTACTTC
CDR3: CASSWGGTGLGEQYF
size: .
V: TRBV5-1
J: TRBJ2-7
D: TRBD1

DNA: TGTGCCTGGAGTGTACAGGGTCGGGGTGAAAAACTGTTTTTT
CDR3: CAWSVQGRGEKLFF
size: .
V: TRBV30
J: TRBJ1-4
D: .

DNA: TGTGCCAGCAGCTTGGGGCCTAATTGGAGCTCTGGAAACACCATATATTTT
CDR3: CASSLGPNWSSGNTIYF
size: .
V: TRBV5-4
J: TRBJ1-3
D: .